This T cell receptor (beta chain) emerged from a study of blood T cell repertoires in COVID-19 (dated by TCRdb to the early 2020s). About the investigation overall: Samples covering the acute and convalescent phases of COVID-19 were provided by collaborators in the United States, Italy and Spain. The repertoires were released in a freely available public database intended as a resource for research on the immune response to SARS-CoV-2. The material from the prospective study consisted of cDNA or gDNA derived from T cells, B-cell-depleted T cells, or PBMCs. The dataset comprised deeply sampled blood TCRbeta repertoires from subjects exposed to, actively infected with, or recovered from COVID-19. The samples were drawn from two sources: the first 160 participants of the ongoing ImmuneRACE study, and 1,000 to 1,500 subjects contributed by 6 global collaborators. Where available, HLA class I and class II types were obtained from metadata supplied by the sample provider rather than from assay-based typing. Sample metadata almost always included a de-identified subject ID, COVID-19 status, age in years and sex. Results the study describes overall, beyond this receptor: The amount of clinical and demographic metadata varied by source and participant and was provided uncurated.

The sample holds a few counts of this clone. It has no known antigen specificity. No much larger clonotype is one base removed from it; base qualities were not supplied. TCRbeta CDR3 regions were amplified from genomic DNA using the immunoSEQ Assay, a bias-controlled multiplex PCR. The authors' analysis ran thus. The number of nucleated cells in each sample was estimated by amplification of reference gene primers within the assay. To quantify the absolute abundance of each unique TCRbeta CDR3 rearrangement, sequence reads were collapsed and filtered. For each sample, productive Simpson clonality was calculated as the square root of Simpson's diversity index over productive rearrangements. What TCRdb holds here is the immuneACCESS table cut down to in-frame rearrangements. Part of the clones is not present; checked against another copy, under half of the missing clones reflect an unresolved V gene, and the others are unexplained. V and J calls and clone size are copied from that table; D and trimming were computed from the DNA. The sample data list 110,000 to 150,000 clones, and around 82% of these were observed just once. The top ten clones comprise about 5.5% of the sample.

Participants in the prospective study were enrolled through a virtual design, were aged roughly 18 to 100 years, and lived in 20 to 30 United States geographic areas. In the prospective study, participants were assigned to cohorts based on the clinical history participants reported in a screening survey and a study questionnaire. Each participant in the prospective study had whole blood, serum and a nasopharyngeal or oropharyngeal swab collected by mobile phlebotomists. Prospective study participants could optionally give additional blood draws and questionnaires over an approximately two-month period. Before DNA extraction, blood samples from the prospective study were shipped at room temperature or frozen. From a lookup of the germline V gene (reference sequence), CDR1 and CDR2 are LGHDT and YNNKEL. V is pruned by 1 base and J by 6 bases, leaving 11 bases of the junction without a gene match. The CDR3 starts with the cysteine, ends with the phenylalanine, and has 16 residues. Here the CDR3 DNA is all that survives: 48 bases in frame from base 1.

The sequence derives from a middle-aged man with acute COVID-19. The sequenced material came from PBMCs or T cells enriched from blood (not recorded which). Recombination linked TRBV3-1 (or the pseudogene TRBV3-2) to TRBJ1-1, with 7 bases aligning to TRBD1. DNA sequence: TGTGCCAGCAGCCAAGCGACAGGGAGGTACGGTCCTGAAGCTTTCTTT. Translated, this gives CASSQATGRYGPEAFF.